The clone carrying this T cell receptor beta chain showed up just once. Unmatched junction bases numbered 11, after V lost 5 bases and J lost 3 bases. CDR1 is SGHTA and CDR2 is FQGNSA in the germline V gene. This CDR3 has 18 amino acids. These data are taken from a study of shared clonotypes between healthy human individuals. Study-level information: Sampling drew on donors who were a couple of women and a few men aged 18 to 49. CD4 naive and CD4 memory each took three plates per donor, while CD8 naive took two and CD8 memory one.

Here immunoSEQ multiplex PCR was the method, and the copy in TCRdb shows in-frame clones only, minus some. This table has 2,500,000 or so clones, 80% to 95% appearing once. V is TRBV7-2 and J is TRBJ2-2, with 11 bases that match TRBD2. The receptor was isolated from a man aged 18 to 30 in good health. Some clones in this sample may be carry-over from other donors' samples. Sequencing was done on a sample of naive CD4+ T cells from PBMCs. The subset is: CD45RA+ positively selected. CDR3: CASSDGTSGGRYTGELFF. The CDR3 region has the DNA TGTGCCAGCAGCGACGGGACTAGCGGAGGGAGGTACACCGGGGAGCTGTTTTTT.